This T cell receptor (beta chain) emerged from a study of blood T cell repertoires in COVID-19. CDR1 is GTSNPN and CDR2 is SVGIG in the germline V gene (reference sequence). V shed 0 bases and J shed 0 bases, with 9 bases lying between them. The CDR3 contains 16 residues. The repertoire was sequenced with immunoSEQ multiplex PCR; TCRdb's copy has only in-frame clones and lacks some. In the table there are approximately 290,000 clones, approximately 85% of which are singletons. The specimen was PBMCs or T cells enriched from blood (not recorded which). The chain links TRBV30 to TRBJ2-6; D is unresolved. This TCR came from a woman in her twenties or thirties who had recovered from COVID-19. The DNA of the CDR3 is TGTGCCTGGAGTGTGAGCAGAGGCTCTGGGGCCAACGTCCTGACTTTC. Translated: CAWSVSRGSGANVLTF. The complete variable domain, with remaining parts taken from reference TRBV30 and TRBJ2-6, reads SQTIHQWPATLVQPVGSPLSLECTVEGTSNPNLYWYRQAAGRGLQLLFYSVGIGQISSEVPQNLSASRPQDRQFILSSKKLLLSDSGFYLCAWSVSRGSGANVLTFGAGSRLTVL.